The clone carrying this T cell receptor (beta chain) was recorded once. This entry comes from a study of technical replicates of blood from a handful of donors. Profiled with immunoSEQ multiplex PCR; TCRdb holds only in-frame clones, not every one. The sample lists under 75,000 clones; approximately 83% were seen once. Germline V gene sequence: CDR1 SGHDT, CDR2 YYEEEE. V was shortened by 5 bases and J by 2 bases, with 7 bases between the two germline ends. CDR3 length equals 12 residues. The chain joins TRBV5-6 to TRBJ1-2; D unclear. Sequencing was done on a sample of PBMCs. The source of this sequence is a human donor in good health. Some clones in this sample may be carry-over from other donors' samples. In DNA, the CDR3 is TGTGCCAGCAGTCGCGGAAACTATGGCTACACCTTC. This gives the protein CASSRGNYGYTF. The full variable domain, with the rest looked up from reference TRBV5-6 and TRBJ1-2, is DAGVTQSPTHLIKTRGQQVTLRCSPKSGHDTVSWYQQALGQGPQFIFQYYEEEERQRGNFPDRFSGHQFPNYSSELNVNALLLGDSALYLCASSRGNYGYTFGSGTRLTVV.